This record looks at one T cell receptor (beta chain) sequence and its context. Per the study methods: Amplifying reference gene primers gave estimates of nucleated cell counts. Sequencing used immunoSEQ multiplex PCR; TCRdb keeps in-frame clones, though not all of them. V, J and clone size were drawn from that table, and D and trimming were deduced from the DNA. The repertoire includes roughly 100,000 clones, 65% to 85% of them detected once, and less than 2% sits in the top ten. The junction had 13 bases not matched to a gene; V was cut back by 3 bases and J by 0 bases. Germline V gene lookup returns CDR1 KGHSH and CDR2 LQKENI. The CDR3 contains 19 residues. This sample was included in a study of blood T cell repertoires in COVID-19. Turning to the study itself: Sites in the United States, Italy and Spain provided acute and convalescent COVID-19 samples.

Sequencing input: peripheral blood. The genes are TRBV18 and TRBJ2-1, with 8 bases lining up with TRBD2. The sequence came from a man between 65 and 85 years old with active or convalescent COVID-19. Written as DNA, the CDR3 is TGTGCCAGCTCACCCCAGACCTCCGGCGGGGGGAGCTCCTACAATGAGCAGTTCTTC. This translates into CASSPQTSGGGSSYNEQFF.